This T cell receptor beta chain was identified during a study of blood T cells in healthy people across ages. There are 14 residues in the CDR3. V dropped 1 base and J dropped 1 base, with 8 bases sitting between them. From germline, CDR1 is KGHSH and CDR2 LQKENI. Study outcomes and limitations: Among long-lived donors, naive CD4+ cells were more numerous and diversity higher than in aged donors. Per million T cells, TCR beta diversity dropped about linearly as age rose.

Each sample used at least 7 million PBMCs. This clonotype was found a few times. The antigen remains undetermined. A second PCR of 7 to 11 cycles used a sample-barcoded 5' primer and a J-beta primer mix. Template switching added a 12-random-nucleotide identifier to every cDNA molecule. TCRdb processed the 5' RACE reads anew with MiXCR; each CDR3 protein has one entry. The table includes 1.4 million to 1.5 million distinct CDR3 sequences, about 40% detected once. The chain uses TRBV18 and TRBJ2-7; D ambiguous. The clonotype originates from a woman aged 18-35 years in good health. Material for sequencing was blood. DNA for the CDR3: TGTGCCAGCTCACCACGCTCGGATTCCTACGAGCAGTACTTC. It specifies CASSPRSDSYEQYF.